These 24 T cell receptor beta chains originate from one sample sequenced in a study of Ad26.COV2.S vaccination and SARS-CoV-2 variants (dated by TCRdb to the early 2020s). Receptor libraries were prepared by the immunoSEQ multiplex PCR assay. What TCRdb holds here is the immuneACCESS table cut down to in-frame rearrangements. Part of the clones is not present; checked against another copy, under half of the missing clones reflect an unresolved V gene, and the others are unexplained. The sample data list more than 300,000 clones, and around 85% of these were observed just once. Of the sample, 2% to 2.5% falls within the top ten clones. In the paper's terms, the treatment or condition label means: some 20 received Ad26.COV2.S at low or high dose, single or two shots; roughly five received placebo; per-sample allocation not given. Repertoires of vaccine and placebo recipients were sequenced from samples taken on day 63 after the first injection.

Sample: peripheral blood, taken in a trial of Ad26.COV2.S vaccine versus placebo. The receptors shown here come from a person between 18 and 59 years old who received the Ad26.COV2.S COVID-19 vaccine or a placebo.

J is TRBJ2-3 and V is TRBV7-3; 7 bases fit TRBD2. The ends lost 5 bases at V and 7 bases at J; junction bases unmatched: 12. Germline values: CDR1 SGHTA, CDR2 FQGTGA. The CDR3 sequence is 15 residues long. The DNA of the CDR3 is TGTGCCAGCAGCCCGACTAGCCACAACTCTAATACGCAGTATTTT. Its translation is CASSPTSHNSNTQYF.

This clone came up a few times. Other DNA sequences in the same sample also yield this CDR3. This chain uses TRBV19 with TRBJ1-5, with D perhaps TRBD1 (5 bases). CDR3 length: 14 amino acids. The germline gives CDR1 LNHDA, CDR2 SQIVND (reference sequence). V lost 3 bases and J 4 bases, leaving 10 bases between the germline ends. The CDR3 DNA reads TGTGCCAGTAGTATCACAGGAGGAAATCAGCCCCAGCATTTT. The encoded protein is CASSITGGNQPQHF.

This chain links TRBV15 with TRBJ2-5, with D maybe TRBD1 (6 bases). This CDR3 is 15 amino acids long. The germline CDR1 and CDR2 sequences are LNHNV and YYDKDF (reference sequence). Trimming took off 8 bases at V and 4 bases at J, with 20 bases between the two ends. CDR3 loop: CATSERNRAGETQYF. In DNA, the CDR3 is TGTGCCACCTCCGAACGGAACAGGGCAGGAGAGACCCAGTACTTC.

Of note for this clone: A single base separates this from a much larger clone, so it may be a read error. The V call is TRBV6-6, the J call TRBJ1-5; TRBD1 matches at 7 bases. Germline values: CDR1 MNHNY, CDR2 SVGAGI (reference sequence). Germline trimming cut 7 bases from V and 1 base from J; bases unmatched to any gene: 1. This CDR3 spans 13 amino acids. The CDR3 nucleotides are TGTGCCAGCATGACAGGGAGCAATCAGCCCCAGCATTTT. As protein: CASMTGSNQPQHF.

The chain joins TRBV6-6 to TRBJ2-7; perhaps TRBD1 as D (6 bases). The CDR3 covers 14 residues. Germline V gives CDR1 MNHNY, CDR2 SVGAGI (reference sequence). V was pared by 2 bases and J by 5 bases, with 13 bases between. CDR3 coding DNA: TGTGCCAGCAGTTACGCCGCAGGGGTTAACGAGCAGTACTTC. Amino acids: CASSYAAGVNEQYF.

This chain links TRBV7-3 with TRBJ2-3; 9 nucleotides line up with TRBD2. Germline assignment: CDR1 SGHTA and CDR2 FQGTGA. This CDR3 comprises 18 residues. The ends lost 4 bases at V and 4 bases at J; junction bases unmatched: 15. CDR3 residues: CASSSSAAGGPRADTQYF. DNA for the CDR3: TGTGCCAGCAGCTCTTCTGCGGCGGGGGGGCCAAGGGCAGATACGCAGTATTTT.

The chain carries TRBV11-3 and TRBJ2-7, with D perhaps TRBD1 (7 bases). The ends were cut back, 4 bases at V and 7 bases at J, with 14 bases in the middle. Germline V gene data show CDR1 as SGHNT and CDR2 as YENEEA. The length of the CDR3 is 13 residues. Here the CDR3 reads CASSSTRGREQYF. DNA for the CDR3: TGTGCCAGCAGCTCGACCAGGGGGAGGGAGCAGTACTTC. Together with reference TRBV11-3 and TRBJ2-7, the CDR3 gives the full variable domain: EAGVVQSPRYKIIEKKQPVAFWCNPISGHNTLYWYLQNLGQGPELLIRYENEEAVDDSQLPKDRFSAERLKGVDSTLKIQPAELGDSAVYLCASSSTRGREQYFGPGTRLTVT.

CDR3 protein: CASTVRGGETQYF. As DNA, the CDR3 is TGTGCCAGCACCGTTAGAGGAGGAGAGACCCAGTACTTC. This chain uses TRBV7-2 with TRBJ2-5; the D gene is possibly TRBD2 (5 bases). V was pared by 7 bases and J by 4 bases, with 13 bases between. Germline V CDR1 and CDR2: SGHTA, FQGNSA. The CDR3 contains 13 residues.

The chain uses TRBV28 and TRBJ1-5; a weak D match, TRBD1 (5 bases). The germline V gene has CDR1 MDHEN and CDR2 SYDVKM. V was shortened by 5 bases and J by 5 bases, with 16 bases between the two germline ends. There are 15 residues in the CDR3. The CDR3 coding sequence is TGTGCCAGCAGTCCTTCGGGGGTCAGGGATCAGCCCCAGCATTTT. It yields the protein CASSPSGVRDQPQHF.

The rearrangement uses TRBV5-1 and TRBJ2-7; tentatively, D is TRBD2 (5 bases). Per germline, CDR1 SGHRS and CDR2 YFSETQ. CDR3 length: 13 residues. V lost 3 bases and J 2 bases, leaving 9 bases between the germline ends. The CDR3 loop reads CASSYGETYEQYF. The DNA of the CDR3 is TGCGCCAGCAGCTACGGGGAGACCTACGAGCAGTACTTC.

The chain couples TRBV2 to TRBJ1-5; D is ambiguous. CDR1 SNHLY and CDR2 FYNNEI come from the germline V gene. The V end lost 8 bases, the J end lost 3 bases, and 11 bases lay between the germline ends. The CDR3 sequence is 13 residues long. The CDR3 DNA follows: TGTGCCAGCCTCCTTTTTCCCAATCAGCCCCAGCATTTT. Translating it yields CASLLFPNQPQHF.

This chain connects TRBV16 to TRBJ2-7, with a tentative D call TRBD1 (5 bases). The CDR3 is 14 amino acids. Trimming shortened V by 0 bases and J by 5 bases, and 11 bases separated the two germline ends. Looked up from germline, CDR1 is KGHSY and CDR2 is FQNENV. CDR3: CASSQSRDSHEQYF. As DNA, the CDR3 is TGTGCCAGCAGCCAATCGAGAGACAGCCACGAGCAGTACTTC.

The chain has TRBV7-2 and TRBJ1-5; TRBD1 matches at 9 bases. Germline V gene lookup returns CDR1 SGHTA and CDR2 FQGNSA. CDR3 size: 16 residues. Trimming at V came to 1 base and at J to 5 bases, leaving 6 bases not matched to a gene. The DNA of the CDR3 is TGTGCCAGCAGCTTAGAGGGACAGGGTGATTATCAGCCCCAGCATTTT. It codes for CASSLEGQGDYQPQHF.

The chain combines TRBV13 with TRBJ2-3; D might be TRBD1 (5 bases). The CDR3 has 16 amino acids. Germline loops: CDR1 PRHDT, CDR2 FYEKMQ (reference sequence). Trimming removed 9 bases at V and 0 bases at J, with 19 bases between. The CDR3 is CASTFSRGWSTDTQYF. As DNA, the CDR3 is TGTGCCAGTACATTCTCAAGGGGCTGGAGCACAGATACGCAGTATTTT.

V is TRBV28 and J is TRBJ2-1, with 10 bases identical to TRBD2. The CDR3 runs to 18 residues. The junction had 12 bases not matched to a gene; V was cut back by 2 bases and J by 5 bases. The germline V gene has CDR1 MDHEN and CDR2 SYDVKM. The CDR3 reads CASSLQRGGLRYDNEQFF. The CDR3 nucleotides are TGTGCCAGCAGTTTACAGCGGGGGGGCCTGAGGTATGACAATGAGCAGTTCTTC. The complete variable domain, with remaining parts taken from reference TRBV28 and TRBJ2-1, reads DVKVTQSSRYLVKRTGEKVFLECVQDMDHENMFWYRQDPGLGLRLIYFSYDVKMKEKGDIPEGYSVSREKKERFSLILESASTNQTSMYLCASSLQRGGLRYDNEQFFGPGTRLTVL.

This sequence joins TRBV19 and TRBJ1-1; TRBD1 might be the D (5 bases). Germline values: CDR1 LNHDA, CDR2 SQIVND (reference sequence). This CDR3 has 16 amino acids. V gave up 6 bases and J gave up 0 bases, with 17 bases separating them. The CDR3 reads CASSRGRAGMNTEAFF. The CDR3 DNA reads TGTGCCAGTAGCCGAGGCAGGGCGGGCATGAACACTGAAGCTTTCTTT.

This chain connects TRBV5-6 to TRBJ2-7; 9 bases align to TRBD1. The CDR3 covers 16 residues. The trim removed 2 bases at V and 2 bases at J, leaving 8 bases unmatched. Looked up from germline, CDR1 is SGHDT and CDR2 is YYEEEE. CDR3 in amino acids: CASSFTGTGNAYEQYF. Written as DNA, the CDR3 is TGTGCCAGCAGCTTTACCGGGACAGGGAATGCCTACGAGCAGTACTTC.

With regard to this clone: Germline and junction disagree at one end, which may indicate a read error. This CDR3 reads CASSQGTNRNTIYF. CDR3 DNA: TGTGCCAGCAGTCAAGGGACAAACCGAAACACCATATATTTT. This rearrangement joins TRBV3-1 (or the pseudogene TRBV3-2) to TRBJ1-3, with a tentative D call TRBD1 (6 bases). There are 14 residues in the CDR3. CDR1 is LGHDT and CDR2 is YNNKEL in the germline V gene (reference sequence).

For this clone: Germline is not matched at one junction end, which may reflect a read error. The rearrangement joins TRBV7-7 to TRBJ2-3; D is unclear. CDR1 and CDR2 (germline): SSHAT, FNYEAQ (reference sequence). CDR3 length equals 13 residues. This chain's CDR3 is CASSLYSTDTQYF. In DNA form, the CDR3 reads TGTGCTAGCAGCTTATACAGCACAGATACGCAGTATTTT.

This clone was seen only a few times. The gene calls are TRBV19 and TRBJ2-7; a possible D gene is TRBD1 (5 bases). The CDR3 runs to 11 residues. Germline CDR1 and CDR2: LNHDA and SQIVND (reference sequence). V was trimmed by 6 bases and J by 5 bases, leaving 8 bases between them. This chain's CDR3 is CASSRANEQYF. CDR3 coding DNA: TGTGCCAGTAGCAGGGCCAACGAGCAGTACTTC.

J is TRBJ1-5 and V is TRBV24-1, with D possibly TRBD1 on 6 matching bases. CDR3 size: 15 residues. The germline V gene encodes CDR1 KGHDR and CDR2 SFDVKD. V lost 5 bases and J 1 base, leaving 11 bases between the germline ends. The CDR3 reads CATSGAQGSNQPQHF. The DNA for the CDR3 is TGTGCCACCAGTGGGGCCCAGGGGAGCAATCAGCCCCAGCATTTT.

The CDR3 nucleotides are TGTGCCAGCAGCCTAACGCGGGGAGGCACAGATACGCAGTATTTT. Amino acids: CASSLTRGGTDTQYF. The chain employs TRBV5-6 and TRBJ2-3, with a tentative D call TRBD2 (6 bases). Germline-derived CDR1 and CDR2 are SGHDT and YYEEEE. Trimming took off 4 bases at V and 1 base at J, with 13 bases between the two ends. The CDR3 runs to 15 residues. The full variable domain, its missing parts supplied by reference TRBV5-6 and TRBJ2-3, is DAGVTQSPTHLIKTRGQQVTLRCSPKSGHDTVSWYQQALGQGPQFIFQYYEEEERQRGNFPDRFSGHQFPNYSSELNVNALLLGDSALYLCASSLTRGGTDTQYFGPGTRLTVL.

This clone was seen once. The V gene is TRBV5-4, the J gene TRBJ2-3, with a weak D call TRBD2 (5 bases). The germline V and J ends were trimmed by 4 bases and 0 bases, with 12 bases remaining between them. The CDR3 sequence is 15 residues long. Germline loops: CDR1 SGHNT, CDR2 YYREEE (reference sequence). The CDR3 DNA follows: TGTGCCAGCAGCCGGAGGTGGCAGAGCACAGATACGCAGTATTTT. Amino acids: CASSRRWQSTDTQYF.

In its sample, this clone was seen a few times. The rearrangement joins TRBV3-1 (or the pseudogene TRBV3-2) to TRBJ1-1, with 10 bases matching TRBD1. This CDR3 is built from 15 residues. Per germline, CDR1 LGHDT and CDR2 YNNKEL (reference sequence). After removal of 3 bases from V and 3 bases from J, the junction contained 4 bases not matched to a gene. The DNA of the CDR3 is TGTGCCAGCAGCCAGGGACAGGGGATTGACACTGAAGCTTTCTTT. Its translation is CASSQGQGIDTEAFF.